This TCR beta chain was identified in a study of blood T cell repertoires in COVID-19. The wider study: Acute and convalescent COVID-19 specimens originated in the United States, Italy and Spain. T cells, B-cell-depleted T cells, or PBMCs supplied cDNA or gDNA.

Authors' data handling: Counts of nucleated cells, estimated from reference gene primer amplification, were obtained. Assay: immunoSEQ multiplex PCR; the TCRdb copy retains only in-frame clones and omits some. V and J calls and clone size are given by that table; D and trimming were obtained from the DNA. Seen here are more than 150,000 clones, roughly 80% observed once, and the top ten hold 13% to 15%. Germline V gene lookup returns CDR1 MNHEY and CDR2 SMNVEV (reference sequence). This CDR3 comprises 15 residues. The V and J ends lost 6 bases and 1 base respectively, with 14 bases between them. Sequenced material: peripheral blood. The source of this sequence is a man aged 30 to 39 with active or convalescent COVID-19. V usage is TRBV27 and J usage is TRBJ2-3; D ambiguous. The CDR3 DNA sequence: TGTGCCAGCAGAGACTCGTCCTGGGGCACAGATACGCAGTATTTT. This sequence encodes CASRDSSWGTDTQYF.